This TCR beta chain appears in the sequencing data of a study of T cells after yellow fever vaccination. Whole-study context: Researchers used SMART-Seq v4 Ultra Low Input to prepare fractions that had low cell numbers. Study outcomes and limitations: Post-booster repertoires again held most primary-vaccination clones (about 96% CD4, roughly 88% CD8).

A remark on this clonotype: Antigen: not known.

The CDR3 consists of 14 residues. CDR1 is SGHAT and CDR2 is FQNNGV in the germline V gene. Trimming removed 0 bases at V and 4 bases at J, with 9 bases between. Conversion of TCR transcripts into cDNA relied on 5'RACE template switching, which added a universal primer site and UMIs. One entry per CDR3 protein results from TCRdb running MiXCR on the 5' RACE reads. Seen here are 500,000 to 650,000 distinct CDR3 sequences, approximately 12% observed once, and the top ten hold over 11%. This specimen consisted of PBMCs, obtained on the day of the yellow fever booster vaccination. V usage is TRBV11-2 and J usage is TRBJ2-5; no reliable D call. The TCR was taken from a man aged 25-40 years who received the YFV17D yellow fever vaccine. The DNA for the CDR3 is TGTGCCAGCAGCTTAGATGTGCTCCGAGAGACCCAGTACTTC. Translated, it gives CASSLDVLRETQYF.